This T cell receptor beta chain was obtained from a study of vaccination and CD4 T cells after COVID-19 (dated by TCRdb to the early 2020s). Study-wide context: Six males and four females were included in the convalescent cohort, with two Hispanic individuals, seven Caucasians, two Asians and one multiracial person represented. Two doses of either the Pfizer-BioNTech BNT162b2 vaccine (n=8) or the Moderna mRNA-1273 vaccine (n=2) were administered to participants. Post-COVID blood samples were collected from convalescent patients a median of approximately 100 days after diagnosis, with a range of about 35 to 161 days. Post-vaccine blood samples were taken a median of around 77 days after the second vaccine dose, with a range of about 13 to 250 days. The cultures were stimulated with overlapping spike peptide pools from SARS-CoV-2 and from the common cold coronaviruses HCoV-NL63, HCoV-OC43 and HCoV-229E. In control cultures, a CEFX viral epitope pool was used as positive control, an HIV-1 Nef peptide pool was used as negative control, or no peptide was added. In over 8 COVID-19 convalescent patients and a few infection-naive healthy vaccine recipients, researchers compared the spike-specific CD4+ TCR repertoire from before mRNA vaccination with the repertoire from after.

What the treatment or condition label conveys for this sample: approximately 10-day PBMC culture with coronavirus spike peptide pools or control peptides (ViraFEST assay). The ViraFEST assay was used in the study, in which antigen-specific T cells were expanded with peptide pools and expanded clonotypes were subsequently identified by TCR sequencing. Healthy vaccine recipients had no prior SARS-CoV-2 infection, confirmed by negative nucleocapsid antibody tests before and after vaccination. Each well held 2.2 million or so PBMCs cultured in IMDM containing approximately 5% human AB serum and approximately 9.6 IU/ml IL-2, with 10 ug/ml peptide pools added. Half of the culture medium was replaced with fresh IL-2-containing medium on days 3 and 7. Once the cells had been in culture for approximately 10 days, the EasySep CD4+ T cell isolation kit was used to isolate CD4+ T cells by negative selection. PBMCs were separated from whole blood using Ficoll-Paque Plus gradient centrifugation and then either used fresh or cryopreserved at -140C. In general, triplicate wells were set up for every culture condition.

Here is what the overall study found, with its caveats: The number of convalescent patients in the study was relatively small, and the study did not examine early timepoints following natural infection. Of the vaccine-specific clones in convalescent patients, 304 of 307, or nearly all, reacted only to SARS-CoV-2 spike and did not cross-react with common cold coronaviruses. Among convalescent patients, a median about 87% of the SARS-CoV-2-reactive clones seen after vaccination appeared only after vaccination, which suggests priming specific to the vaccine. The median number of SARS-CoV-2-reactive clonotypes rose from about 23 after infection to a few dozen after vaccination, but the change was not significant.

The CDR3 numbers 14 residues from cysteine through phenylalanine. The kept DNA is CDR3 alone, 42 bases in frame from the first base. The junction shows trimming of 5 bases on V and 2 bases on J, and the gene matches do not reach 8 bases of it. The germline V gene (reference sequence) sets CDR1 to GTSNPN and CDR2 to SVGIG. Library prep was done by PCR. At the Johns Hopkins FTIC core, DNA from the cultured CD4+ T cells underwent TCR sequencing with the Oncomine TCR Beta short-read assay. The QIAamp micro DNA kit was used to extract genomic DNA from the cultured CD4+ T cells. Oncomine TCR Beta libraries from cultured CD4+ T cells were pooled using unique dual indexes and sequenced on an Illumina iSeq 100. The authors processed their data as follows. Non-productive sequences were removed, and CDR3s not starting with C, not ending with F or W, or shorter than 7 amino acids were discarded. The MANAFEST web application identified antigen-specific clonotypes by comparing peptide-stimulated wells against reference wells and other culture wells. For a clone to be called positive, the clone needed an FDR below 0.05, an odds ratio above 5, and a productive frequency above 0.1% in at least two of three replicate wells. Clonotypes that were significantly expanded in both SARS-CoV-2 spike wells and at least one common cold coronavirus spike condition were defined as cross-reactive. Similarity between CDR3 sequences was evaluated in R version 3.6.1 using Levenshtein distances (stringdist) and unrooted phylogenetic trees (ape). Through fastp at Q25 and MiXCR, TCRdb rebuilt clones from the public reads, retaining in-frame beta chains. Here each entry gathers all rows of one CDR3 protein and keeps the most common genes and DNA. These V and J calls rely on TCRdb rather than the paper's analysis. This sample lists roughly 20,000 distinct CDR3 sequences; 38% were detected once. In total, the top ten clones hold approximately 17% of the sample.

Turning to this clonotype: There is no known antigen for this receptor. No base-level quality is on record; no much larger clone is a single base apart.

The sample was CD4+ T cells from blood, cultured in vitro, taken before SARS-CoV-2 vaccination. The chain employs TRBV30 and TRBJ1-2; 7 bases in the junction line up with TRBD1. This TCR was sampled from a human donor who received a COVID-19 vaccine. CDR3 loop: CAWGRRGPNYGYTF. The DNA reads TGTGCCTGGGGGAGGAGGGGGCCCAACTATGGCTACACCTTC.